These T cell receptor beta chains were read from a single sample in a study of blood T cells in healthy people across ages. TCRdb called the 5' RACE reads again in MiXCR, with one record for every CDR3 protein. This table has some 1,800,000 distinct CDR3 sequences, around 42% appearing once. Sequencing used blood. The receptors originated from a human donor in good health. CDR3s include the opening cysteine and the closing phenylalanine or tryptophan. Fields, in order: J gene, clone size, V gene, D gene, CDR3 protein, CDR3 DNA. The D gene is left open where the match is weak. A clone size is listed for some rows: how often the clone was seen (once, few, many), or a class if it is expanded.

j_call: TRBJ1-1
clone_size: .
v_call: TRBV4-1
d_call: .
cdr3_aa: CVSSQPTRVVGAFF
cdr3_nt: TGCGTCAGCAGCCAACCCACACGGGTTGTCGGAGCTTTCTTT

j_call: TRBJ2-3
clone_size: .
v_call: TRBV11-2
d_call: TRBD1
cdr3_aa: CASSPRVGGQGRDTQYF
cdr3_nt: TGTGCCAGCAGCCCCCGTGTTGGCGGACAGGGACGGGATACGCAGTATTTT

j_call: TRBJ2-7
clone_size: few
v_call: TRBV4-3
d_call: TRBD2
cdr3_aa: CASSQDRRTSGANYEQYF
cdr3_nt: TGCGCCAGCAGCCAAGACCGTCGTACTAGCGGGGCGAACTACGAGCAGTACTTC

j_call: TRBJ1-2
clone_size: .
v_call: TRBV9
d_call: .
cdr3_aa: CASSVNRNDYGYTF
cdr3_nt: TGTGCCAGCAGCGTAAACAGGAACGACTATGGCTACACCTTC

j_call: TRBJ2-1
clone_size: .
v_call: TRBV7-8
d_call: .
cdr3_aa: CASSAEDVRGNEQFF
cdr3_nt: TGTGCCAGCAGCGCAGAGGACGTACGGGGTAATGAGCAGTTCTTC

j_call: TRBJ2-3
clone_size: .
v_call: TRBV15
d_call: .
cdr3_aa: CVTSRDIGATDTQYF
cdr3_nt: TGTGTCACCAGCAGAGATATCGGAGCCACAGATACGCAGTATTTT

j_call: TRBJ1-2
clone_size: few
v_call: TRBV7-2
d_call: .
cdr3_aa: CASSLRSGHNYGYTF
cdr3_nt: TGTGCCAGCAGCTTAAGGTCAGGCCATAACTATGGCTACACCTTC

j_call: TRBJ2-1
clone_size: .
v_call: TRBV27
d_call: .
cdr3_aa: CASSRWSTDNNEQFF
cdr3_nt: TGTGCCAGCAGTCGGTGGAGCACGGATAACAATGAGCAGTTCTTC

j_call: TRBJ2-3
clone_size: .
v_call: TRBV11-2
d_call: .
cdr3_aa: CASSLIRRGRTDTQYF
cdr3_nt: TGTGCCAGCAGCCTTATCCGGCGGGGGCGCACAGATACGCAGTATTTT

j_call: TRBJ1-2
clone_size: .
v_call: TRBV7-2
d_call: .
cdr3_aa: CASSPKGADGYTF
cdr3_nt: TGTGCCAGCAGCCCCAAGGGCGCTGACGGCTACACCTTC

j_call: TRBJ2-5
clone_size: .
v_call: TRBV20-1
d_call: .
cdr3_aa: CSASMPMRQEAQYF
cdr3_nt: TGCAGTGCTAGTATGCCTATGCGCCAAGAGGCCCAGTACTTC

j_call: TRBJ1-5
clone_size: few
v_call: TRBV4-3
d_call: .
cdr3_aa: CASSQVLDGGYSNQPQHF
cdr3_nt: TGCGCCAGCAGCCAAGTCCTGGACGGCGGATATAGCAATCAGCCCCAGCATTTT

j_call: TRBJ2-5
clone_size: few
v_call: TRBV29-1
d_call: TRBD2
cdr3_aa: CSVGISGGAGETQYF
cdr3_nt: TGCAGCGTTGGTATTAGCGGGGGGGCTGGGGAGACCCAGTACTTC

j_call: TRBJ2-4
clone_size: few
v_call: TRBV29-1
d_call: .
cdr3_aa: CSVVSSREQYF
cdr3_nt: TGCAGCGTTGTAAGTTCGAGGGAGCAGTACTTC

j_call: TRBJ2-3
clone_size: .
v_call: TRBV7-9
d_call: TRBD2
cdr3_aa: CASRPRPSGHTDTQYF
cdr3_nt: TGTGCCAGCAGGCCCAGGCCTAGCGGTCACACAGATACGCAGTATTTT

j_call: TRBJ2-7
clone_size: .
v_call: TRBV27
d_call: .
cdr3_aa: CASSRASFLISSYEQYF
cdr3_nt: TGTGCCAGCAGTAGGGCCAGTTTCCTTATAAGCTCCTACGAGCAGTACTTC

j_call: TRBJ1-5
clone_size: .
v_call: TRBV6-2/TRBV6-3
d_call: TRBD1
cdr3_aa: CASSYSTGELWSSNQPQHF
cdr3_nt: TGTGCCAGCAGTTACTCGACAGGGGAACTTTGGTCCAGCAATCAGCCCCAGCATTTT

j_call: TRBJ2-1
clone_size: few
v_call: TRBV4-3
d_call: TRBD2
cdr3_aa: CASSRLTGLAGPDNEQFF
cdr3_nt: TGCGCCAGCAGCCGGCTCACGGGACTAGCGGGGCCGGACAATGAGCAGTTCTTC

j_call: TRBJ1-2
clone_size: .
v_call: TRBV12-3/TRBV12-4
d_call: TRBD1
cdr3_aa: CASSIEGQGLSGYTF
cdr3_nt: TGTGCCAGCAGTATAGAGGGACAGGGCTTAAGTGGCTACACCTTC

j_call: TRBJ2-1
clone_size: .
v_call: TRBV2
d_call: .
cdr3_aa: CASMYYNEQFF
cdr3_nt: TGTGCCAGCATGTACTACAATGAGCAGTTCTTC